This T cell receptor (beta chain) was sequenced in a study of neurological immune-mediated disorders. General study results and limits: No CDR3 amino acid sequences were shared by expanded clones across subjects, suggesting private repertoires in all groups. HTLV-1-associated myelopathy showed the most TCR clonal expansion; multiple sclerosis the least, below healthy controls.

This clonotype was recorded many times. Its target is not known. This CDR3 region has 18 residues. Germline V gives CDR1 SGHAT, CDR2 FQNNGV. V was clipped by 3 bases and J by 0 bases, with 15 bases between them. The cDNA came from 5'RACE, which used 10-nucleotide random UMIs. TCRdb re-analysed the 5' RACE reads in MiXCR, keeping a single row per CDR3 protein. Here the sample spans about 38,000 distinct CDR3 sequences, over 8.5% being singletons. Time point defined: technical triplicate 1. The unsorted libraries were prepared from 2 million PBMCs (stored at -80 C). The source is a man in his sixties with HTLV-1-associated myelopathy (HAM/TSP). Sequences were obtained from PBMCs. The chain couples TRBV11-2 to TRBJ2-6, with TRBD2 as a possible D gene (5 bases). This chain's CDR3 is CASSFAFGGSSGANVLTF. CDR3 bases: TGTGCCAGCAGCTTTGCGTTTGGAGGATCCTCTGGGGCCAACGTCCTGACTTTC. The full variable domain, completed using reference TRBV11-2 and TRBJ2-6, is EAGVAQSPRYKIIEKRQSVAFWCNPISGHATLYWYQQILGQGPKLLIQFQNNGVVDDSQLPKDRFSAERLKGVDSTLKIQPAKLEDSAVYLCASSFAFGGSSGANVLTFGAGSRLTVL.